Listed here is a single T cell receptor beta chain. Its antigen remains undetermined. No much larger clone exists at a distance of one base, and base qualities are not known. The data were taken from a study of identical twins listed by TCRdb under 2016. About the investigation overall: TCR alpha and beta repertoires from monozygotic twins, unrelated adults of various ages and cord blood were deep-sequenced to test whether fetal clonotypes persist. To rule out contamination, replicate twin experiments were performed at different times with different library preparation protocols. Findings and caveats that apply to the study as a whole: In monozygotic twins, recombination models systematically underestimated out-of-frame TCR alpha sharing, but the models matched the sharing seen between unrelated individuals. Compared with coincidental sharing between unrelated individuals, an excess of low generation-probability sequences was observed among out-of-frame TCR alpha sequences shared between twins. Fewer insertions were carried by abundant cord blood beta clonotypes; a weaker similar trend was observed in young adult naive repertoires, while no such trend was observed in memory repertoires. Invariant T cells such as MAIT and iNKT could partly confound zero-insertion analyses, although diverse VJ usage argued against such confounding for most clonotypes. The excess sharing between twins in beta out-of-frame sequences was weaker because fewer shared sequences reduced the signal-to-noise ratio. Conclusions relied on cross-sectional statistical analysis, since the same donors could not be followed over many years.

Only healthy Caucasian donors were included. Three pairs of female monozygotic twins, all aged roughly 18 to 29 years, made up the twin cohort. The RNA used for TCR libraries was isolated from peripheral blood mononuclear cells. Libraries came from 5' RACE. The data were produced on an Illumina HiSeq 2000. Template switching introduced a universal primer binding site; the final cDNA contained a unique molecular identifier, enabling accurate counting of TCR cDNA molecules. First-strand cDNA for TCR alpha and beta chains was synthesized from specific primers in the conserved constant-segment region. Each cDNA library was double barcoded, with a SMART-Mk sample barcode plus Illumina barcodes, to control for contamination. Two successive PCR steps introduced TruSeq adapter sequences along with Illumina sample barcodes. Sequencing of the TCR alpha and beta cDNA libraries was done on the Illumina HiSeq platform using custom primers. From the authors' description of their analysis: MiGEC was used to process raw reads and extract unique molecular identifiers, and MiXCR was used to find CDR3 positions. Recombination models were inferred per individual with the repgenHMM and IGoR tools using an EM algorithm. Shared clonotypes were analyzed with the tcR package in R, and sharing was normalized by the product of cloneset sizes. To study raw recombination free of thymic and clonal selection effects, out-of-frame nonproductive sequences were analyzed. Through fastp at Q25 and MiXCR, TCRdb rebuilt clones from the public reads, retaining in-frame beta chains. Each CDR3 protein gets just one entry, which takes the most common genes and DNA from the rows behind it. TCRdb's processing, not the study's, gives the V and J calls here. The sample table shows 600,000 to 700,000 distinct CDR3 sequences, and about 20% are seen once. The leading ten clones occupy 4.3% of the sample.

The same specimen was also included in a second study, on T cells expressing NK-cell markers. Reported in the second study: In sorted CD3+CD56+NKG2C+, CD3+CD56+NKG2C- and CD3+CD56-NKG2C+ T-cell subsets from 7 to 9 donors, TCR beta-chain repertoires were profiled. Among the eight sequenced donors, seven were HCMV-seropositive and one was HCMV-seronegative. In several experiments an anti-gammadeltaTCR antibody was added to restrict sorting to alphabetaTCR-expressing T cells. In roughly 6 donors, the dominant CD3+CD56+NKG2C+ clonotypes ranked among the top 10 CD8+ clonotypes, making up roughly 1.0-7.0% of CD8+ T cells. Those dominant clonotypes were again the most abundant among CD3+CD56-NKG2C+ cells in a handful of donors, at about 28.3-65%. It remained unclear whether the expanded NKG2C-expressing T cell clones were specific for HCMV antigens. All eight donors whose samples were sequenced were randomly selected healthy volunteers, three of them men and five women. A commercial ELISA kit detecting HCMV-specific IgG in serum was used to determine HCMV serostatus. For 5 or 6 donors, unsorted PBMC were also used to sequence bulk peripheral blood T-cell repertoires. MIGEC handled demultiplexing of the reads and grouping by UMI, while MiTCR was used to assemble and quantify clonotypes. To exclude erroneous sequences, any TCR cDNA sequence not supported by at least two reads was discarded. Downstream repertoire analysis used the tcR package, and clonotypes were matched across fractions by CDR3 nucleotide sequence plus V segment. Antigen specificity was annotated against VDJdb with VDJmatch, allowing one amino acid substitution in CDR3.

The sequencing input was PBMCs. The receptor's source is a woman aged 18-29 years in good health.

The CDR3 reads CASSWGQTNTEAFF. The nucleotides read TGTGCCAGCAGCTGGGGGCAGACAAACACTGAAGCTTTCTTT. The chain is made from TRBV7-9 and TRBJ1-1, with TRBD1 as a weak D call on 6 bases. For CDR1 and CDR2, the germline V gene (reference sequence) lists SEHNR and FQNEAQ. Its CDR3 holds 14 amino acids, cysteine through phenylalanine. Here the CDR3 DNA is all that survives: 42 bases in frame from base 1. Trimming costs V 4 bases and J 2 bases, and their ends lie 11 bases apart.